These 8 T cell receptor beta chains were sequenced from one sample in a study of a mutant IDH1 vaccine in newly diagnosed glioma (dated by TCRdb to the early 2020s). Interpreted using the paper, the time point label stands for: week 23, last vaccination. A 20-mer mutant IDH1 peptide at 300 micrograms in Montanide made up each vaccine dose, which was injected subcutaneously together with topical imiquimod. Antigens of these TCRs are unknown. Library creation used the immunoSEQ multiplex PCR assay. This is the immuneACCESS table as TCRdb keeps it, with only in-frame sequences that have V and J called. A part of the clones is gone; compared with another copy, unresolved V genes explain less than half, and the rest is unexplained. Here the sample has approximately 30,000 clones; roughly 80% occur a single time. The top ten clones comprise roughly 15% of the sample. The input for sequencing was PBMCs, taken from a glioma patient whose treatment included an IDH1 peptide vaccine. The source is a woman between 25 and 40 years old with glioma.

The CDR3 spells CASSSRDRGWYEQYF. The CDR3, as DNA: TGTGCCAGCAGCTCCCGGGACAGGGGATGGTACGAGCAGTACTTC. The chain employs TRBV5-4 and TRBJ2-7; 10 positions agree with TRBD1. V shed 3 bases and J 4 bases; nucleotides not matched to a gene: 7. Germline CDR1 and CDR2: SGHNT and YYREEE (reference sequence). CDR3 size: 15 residues. Based on the CDR3 plus reference TRBV5-4 and TRBJ2-7, the full variable domain is ETGVTQSPTHLIKTRGQQVTLRCSSQSGHNTVSWYQQALGQGPQFIFQYYREEENGRGNFPPRFSGLQFPNYSSELNVNALELDDSALYLCASSSRDRGWYEQYFGPGTRLTVT.

CDR3 nucleotides: TGTGCCAGCAGCCAAGACCTCCCTAGCGGGGGGGCATGGGCAGATACGCAGTATTTT. Translation: CASSQDLPSGGAWADTQYF. V usage is TRBV4-2 and J usage is TRBJ2-3; 12 bases map to TRBD2. The CDR3 is 19 residues long. J gave up 4 bases and V 0 bases, and 11 bases lay outside the gene matches. The V gene's germline CDR1 is LGHNA and CDR2 YNFKEQ.

This clone has a single count. The CDR3 sequence: CASSQDGWKTEAFF. In nucleotides, the CDR3 is TGTGCCAGCAGCCAAGACGGGTGGAAGACTGAAGCTTTCTTT. The gene calls are TRBV14 and TRBJ1-1; D is uncertain. Trimming cost V 0 bases and J 5 bases, with 10 bases left between them. CDR3 size: 14 residues. Germline assignment: CDR1 SGHDN and CDR2 FVKESK.

The chain uses TRBV5-6 and TRBJ1-3, with D hard to call. This CDR3 is 14 amino acids long. The ends were cut back, 0 bases at V and 1 base at J, with 5 bases in the middle. From germline, CDR1 is SGHDT and CDR2 YYEEEE. The CDR3, as DNA: TGTGCCAGCAGCTTGGGAAATTCTGGAAACACCATATATTTT. This codes for CASSLGNSGNTIYF.

This chain connects TRBV5-1 to TRBJ2-1, with 11 positions matching TRBD2. The CDR3 is 15 amino acids. Trimming removed 0 bases from V and 9 bases from J; junction bases left unmatched: 5. The V gene's germline CDR1 is SGHRS and CDR2 YFSETQ. The CDR3: CASSLGLAGRGEQFF. The CDR3 DNA follows: TGCGCCAGCAGCTTGGGACTAGCGGGGAGGGGTGAGCAGTTCTTC.

This rearrangement joins TRBV6-5 to TRBJ2-4; TRBD2 might be the D (5 bases). CDR3 size: 15 residues. V lost 5 bases, J lost 0 bases, and 11 bases lay in between. Germline CDR1 and CDR2: MNHEY and SVGAGI. The CDR3 DNA sequence: TGTGCCAGCAGTCCGCCCGGGATAGCCAAAAACATTCAGTACTTC. Amino acid sequence: CASSPPGIAKNIQYF.

This clone was found once. This chain connects TRBV30 to TRBJ1-1; TRBD1 might be the D (6 bases). The germline CDR1 and CDR2 sequences are GTSNPN and SVGIG (reference sequence). V dropped 3 bases and J dropped 4 bases, with 18 bases sitting between them. The CDR3 length is 15 residues. The chain's CDR3 is CAWRGAGGMGTEAFF. CDR3 coding DNA: TGTGCCTGGAGGGGGGCAGGTGGGATGGGCACTGAAGCTTTCTTT.

This chain connects TRBV9 to TRBJ1-1, with 8 positions matching TRBD1. The germline gives CDR1 SGDLS, CDR2 YYNGEE. This CDR3 is built from 15 residues. The V segment lost 1 base and the J segment 3 bases; nucleotides outside the gene matches: 5. CDR3 sequence reads: CASSVSGGGYTEAFF. In DNA, the CDR3 is TGTGCCAGCAGCGTATCAGGGGGCGGATACACTGAAGCTTTCTTT.